This entry features one T cell receptor beta chain sequence. What this receptor recognizes is not known. Qualities for individual bases were not recorded, and no much larger clone is one base off. The entry originates in a study of T cells in Graves' hyperthyroidism and ophthalmopathy (dated by TCRdb to about 2019). Regarding the study in general: To identify distinguishing TCR V-J signatures, a discovery cohort of 90 to 100 patients was used, comprising fewer than 45 with Graves' ophthalmopathy and approximately 57 with stable Graves' hyperthyroidism. Whether ophthalmopathy could be predicted prospectively was tested in an independent validation cohort made up of about 20 hyperthyroidism patients plus 17 patients who later progressed to ophthalmopathy. The roughly 100 discovery patients were randomly divided into training and test sets at a 7:3 ratio. Thyroid tissue and blood T-cell repertoires from six Graves' hyperthyroidism patients were also compared in the study. After sampling, hyperthyroidism patients received methimazole starting at 30 mg daily, and ophthalmopathy patients received high-dose intravenous methylprednisolone. According to the paper, TCR Vbeta CDR3 sequencing was carried out on 135 peripheral blood samples, which came from under 50 ophthalmopathy, fewer than 80 hyperthyroidism and roughly 17 progressor patients.

Results the study describes overall, beyond this receptor: In cross-validation, a model built on a 13 V-J signature told ophthalmopathy apart from stable hyperthyroidism with just under 90% sensitivity and roughly 82% specificity, and in testing the same model reached 80%/75%. Sample size was not statistically predetermined, and investigators were not blinded to group allocation. Most expanded thyroid clonotypes (frequency above 0.001) were also found in blood, which suggests that blood repertoires may mirror thyroid immune responses. In validation, progression to ophthalmopathy was predicted by the model with nearly 71% sensitivity and 72.22% specificity, a median of about 6 months before onset.

V sheds 0 bases and J sheds 4 bases, leaving 10 bases between their ends. CDR1 is given as SGHNT and CDR2 as YYREEE, both from the germline V gene (reference sequence). Spanning cysteine to phenylalanine, the CDR3 consists of 14 amino acids. This entry keeps only the CDR3 DNA: 42 bases, framed from base 1. Patients with uncontrolled infections, other autoimmune diseases, pregnancy or lactation were excluded. Diagnoses relied on clinical symptoms, serum thyroxine and TRAb, thyroid ultrasound and orbital computed tomography. Total RNA was extracted with Trizol reagent, and quality was checked on an Agilent 2100 Bioanalyzer. Amplification of TCR beta CDR3 regions was carried out from RNA transcripts. A first-round RT-PCR of the TCR CDR3 used the HTBI primer set with the Qiagen OneStep RT-PCR kit. Libraries were constructed in a second round of multiplex PCR, after which size selection and purification were carried out. Paired-end sequencing of the libraries was performed with 100 bp reads on an Illumina HiSeq2000. On the study's bioinformatics: SOAPnuke was used to process the raw data, removing reads that contained adapters or uncalled bases, had a mean Phred below 15, or lacked an exact match to the constant primer or identifier. High-quality paired reads were merged using COPE v1.2.5, and each unique nucleotide sequence was defined as a clonotype. MiTCR v1.1 was used to align clonotypes to the IMGT TRBV, TRBD and TRBJ reference segments. Only V-J combinations with frequency above 0.0001, covering 99% to 99.2% of repertoires, were analysed. The TCS score was defined as F50 (clonal expansion) divided by E x V (chaos), with BLOSUM62-based TCRdist calculated between CDR3 peptides within each V-J. Welch's t-statistics and random forest reduced just over 500 V-J features to 13, which were used in a naive Bayes classifier (R e1071). The similarity between thyroid and blood repertoires was quantified using the Morisita-Horn index. TCRdb reworked the public reads: Q25 trimming with fastp, MiXCR clone assembly, productive beta chains retained. Every entry covers one CDR3 protein and lists the most common genes and DNA from its rows. The V and J calls shown here were made by TCRdb, not taken from the authors' results. Present in this sample are 650,000 to 800,000 distinct CDR3 sequences, just under 45% of which were seen just once. The top ten clones comprise about 7.2% of the sample.

This receptor was identified in an adult man with Graves' disease, either hyperthyroidism or ophthalmopathy (not recorded which). Source material: peripheral blood or thyroid tissue (not recorded which). The rearrangement joined TRBV5-4 to TRBJ1-2, with the D gene not clear enough to name. The DNA sequence is TGTGCCAGCAGCTTGGCCTCTCTGATCTATGGCTACACCTTC. It specifies CASSLASLIYGYTF.